The clone carrying this T cell receptor (beta chain) has a single count. Its antigen is not identified. Samples were taken at baseline and on day 1 of cycles 4 and 7. This entry comes from a study of OX40 agonist ivuxolimab in advanced cancers. V was clipped by 4 bases and J by 7 bases; unmatched bases: 14. The CDR3 spans 17 residues. Germline V gene data show CDR1 as SGHRS and CDR2 as YFSETQ. TCRdb keeps only in-frame clones here, not all; method: immunoSEQ multiplex PCR. This table has about 79,000 clones, more than 90% appearing once. Study conclusions and caveats: What antigens the expanded peripheral T cells recognized was never established.

The rearrangement uses TRBV5-1 and TRBJ1-4; 9 nucleotides agree with TRBD1. This sequence originates from an adult with an advanced solid tumor such as melanoma, head and neck, liver or kidney cancer. Sequenced material: CD4+ or CD8+ T cells sorted from blood, taken in a trial of the OX40 agonist ivuxolimab. This CDR3 is CASSPTPPGQGSEKLFF. In DNA, the CDR3 is TGCGCCAGCAGCCCTACTCCCCCGGGACAGGGCTCTGAAAAACTGTTTTTT.